This TCR beta chain was captured by sequencing in a study of blood T cell repertoires in COVID-19. V lost 0 bases, J lost 10 bases, and 8 bases lay in between. Germline V gives CDR1 GTSNPN, CDR2 SVGIG (reference sequence). The CDR3 is made up of 11 amino acids. The sample holds a few counts of this clone. The data were produced by immunoSEQ multiplex PCR, yet TCRdb's version contains in-frame clones alone and is incomplete. The sample holds approximately 270,000 clones, around 82% seen once. Sequenced material: peripheral blood. The sequence derives from a human donor with COVID-19, enrolled during active disease. The donor label of this sample is uncertain. The gene calls are TRBV30 and TRBJ2-3; unclear D gene. The CDR3 is CAWSVPTSQYF. DNA for the CDR3: TGTGCCTGGAGTGTACCGACTTCGCAGTATTTT.